This T cell receptor beta chain is from a study of Ad26.COV2.S vaccination and SARS-CoV-2 variants. The repertoire was sequenced with immunoSEQ multiplex PCR; TCRdb's copy has only in-frame clones and lacks some. The profile covers some 420,000 clones, with approximately 90% appearing a single time and approximately 4% taken by the ten largest. Indicated treatment: approximately 18 received Ad26.COV2.S at low or high dose, single or two shots; 5 received placebo; per-sample allocation not given. Sampling was performed 63 days after the first vaccine or placebo injection. Vaccination used an Ad26 vector expressing Wuhan-strain SARS-CoV-2 spike. Study results and caveats: Spike-specific TCR breadth was greater after Ad26.COV2.S than placebo. Responses of spike-specific T cells (both CD8+ and CD4+) reportedly showed substantial breadth after vaccination. Total T cell responses may have been underestimated by the TCR breadth and depth analyses.

To note about this clone: Its antigen is unknown.

V was cut by 4 bases and J by 2 bases, with 12 bases left in between. The CDR3 covers 15 residues. Germline assignment: CDR1 SGHTA and CDR2 FQGNSA. The rearrangement links TRBV7-2 to TRBJ1-5; unclear D gene. The sequencing here drew on peripheral blood, taken in a trial of Ad26.COV2.S vaccine versus placebo. The sequence came from a person aged 18-60 years who received the Ad26.COV2.S COVID-19 vaccine or a placebo. The CDR3 DNA sequence: TGTGCCAGCAGCTCCCTGCCGTTGGGCAATCAGCCCCAGCATTTT. This translates into CASSSLPLGNQPQHF.